This TCR beta chain derives from a study of control samples from healthy donors and cancer patients (TCRdb year 2020). A remark on this clone: Its antigen is currently not known. It has no much larger one-base neighbor in the sample; base qualities were not kept.

Trimming removed 5 bases from V and 1 base from J; the gene matches leave 7 bases unexplained. CDR3 length: 15 amino acids, cysteine to phenylalanine. Solely the CDR3 DNA is kept, with 45 bases framed from the first base. Via the germline V gene, CDR1 is SGDLS and CDR2 YYNGEE. Library creation used the immunoSEQ multiplex PCR assay. TCRdb took over this immuneACCESS table, retaining in-frame rearrangements with V and J assigned. Such tables are incomplete; in checked studies, under half of the missing clones stem from an unresolved V gene, and the remainder is unexplained. The table for this sample lists about 150,000 clones; 90% to 95% of them were counted only once. The top ten clonotypes cover about 5% of the sample.

The sequencing input was blood. The rearrangement joined TRBV9 to TRBJ2-3; 7 bases in between match TRBD2. This clonotype originated in a middle-aged man in good health. The CDR3 in this case is CASSSGGEGTDTQYF. The DNA sequence is as follows: TGTGCCAGCAGTTCTGGGGGGGAAGGCACAGATACGCAGTATTTT. Joined to the reference TRBV9 and TRBJ2-3 proteins, this CDR3 gives the full variable domain: DSGVTQTPKHLITATGQRVTLRCSPRSGDLSVYWYQQSLDQGLQFLIQYYNGEERAKGNILERFSAQQFPDLHSELNLSSLELGDSALYFCASSSGGEGTDTQYFGPGTRLTVL.